Below, one T cell receptor beta chain is given with its context. Its antigen is not known. CDR3-region Arm-PCR and iRepertoire HTBI primers produced the TCR beta libraries. Per the original methods: Across samples, roughly 58 TRBV and 14 TRBJ segments were found. MiXCR, applied by TCRdb to the multiplex PCR reads, yields one record per CDR3 protein. The V and J calls were not made by the authors but by TCRdb's processing. The profile shows about 430,000 distinct CDR3 sequences, 20% to 25% of them singletons. The V end was cut by 3 bases, the J end by 2 bases, with 19 bases between. CDR3 length: 17 residues. Per the germline V gene, CDR1 is SGHRS and CDR2 is YFSETQ. The sample belongs to a study of regulatory T cells in long-lasting Graves disease. The time point: persistent/refractory GD, antithyroid drugs over 5 years with positive TRAb. The TCR library was made from RNA extracted from PBMCs. Patients were enrolled at an endocrinology department in Xi'an, China.

Whole-study results and caveats: When disease was persistent, TRBV28, TRBJ1-2 and TRBJ2-5 were the favored segments. Relative to new patients (roughly 950), persistent patients exhibited greater sharing of public clonotypes (around 2,800).

The starting material was peripheral blood mononuclear cells (PBMCs), obtained when the disease was refractory, from a patient treated with antithyroid drugs. This sequence was found in a female donor with Graves disease. This sequence joins TRBV5-1 and TRBJ2-3, with D perhaps matching TRBD2 (6 bases). Here the CDR3 DNA reads TGCGCCAGCAGCTACCCGGAGGGCGGACTCGACACAGATACGCAGTATTTT. This sequence encodes CASSYPEGGLDTDTQYF.